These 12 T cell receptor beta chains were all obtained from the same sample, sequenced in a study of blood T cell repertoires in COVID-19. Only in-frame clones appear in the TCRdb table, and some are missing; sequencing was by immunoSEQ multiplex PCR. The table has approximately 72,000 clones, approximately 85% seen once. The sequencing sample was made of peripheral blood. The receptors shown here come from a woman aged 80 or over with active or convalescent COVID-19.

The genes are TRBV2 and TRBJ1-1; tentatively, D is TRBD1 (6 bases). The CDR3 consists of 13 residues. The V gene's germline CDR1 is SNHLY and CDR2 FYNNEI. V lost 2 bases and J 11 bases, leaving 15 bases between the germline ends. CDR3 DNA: TGTGCCAGCAGTGAACTGGACCGGGGGGCGGCTTTCTTT. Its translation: CASSELDRGAAFF.

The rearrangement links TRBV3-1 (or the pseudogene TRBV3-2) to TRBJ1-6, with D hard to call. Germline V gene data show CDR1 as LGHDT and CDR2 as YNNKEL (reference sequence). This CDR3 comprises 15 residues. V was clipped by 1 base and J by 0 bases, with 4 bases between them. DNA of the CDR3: TGTGCCAGCAGCCAAGGTAGCTCCTATAATTCACCCCTCCACTTT. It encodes CASSQGSSYNSPLHF.

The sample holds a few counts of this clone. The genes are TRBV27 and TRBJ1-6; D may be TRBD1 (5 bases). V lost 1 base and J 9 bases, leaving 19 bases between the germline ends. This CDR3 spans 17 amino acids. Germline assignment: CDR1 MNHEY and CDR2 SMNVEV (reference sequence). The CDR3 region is CASSLYSGLDSSSPLHF. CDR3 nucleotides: TGTGCCAGCAGTTTATATAGCGGACTCGACAGTTCTTCACCCCTCCACTTT.

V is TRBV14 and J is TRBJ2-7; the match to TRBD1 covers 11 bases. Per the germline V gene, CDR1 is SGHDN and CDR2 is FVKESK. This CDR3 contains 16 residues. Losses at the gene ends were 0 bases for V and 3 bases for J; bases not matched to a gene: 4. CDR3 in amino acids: CASSQDLGQGDYEQYF. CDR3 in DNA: TGTGCCAGCAGCCAAGACCTGGGACAGGGGGACTACGAGCAGTACTTC.

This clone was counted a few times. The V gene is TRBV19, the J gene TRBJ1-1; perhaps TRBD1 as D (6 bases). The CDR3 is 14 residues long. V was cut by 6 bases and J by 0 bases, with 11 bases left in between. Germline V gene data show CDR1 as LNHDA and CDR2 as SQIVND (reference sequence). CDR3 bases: TGTGCCAGTAGGGCCCAGGGGATGAACACTGAAGCTTTCTTT. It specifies CASRAQGMNTEAFF. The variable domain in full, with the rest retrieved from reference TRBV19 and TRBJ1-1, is DGGITQSPKYLFRKEGQNVTLSCEQNLNHDAMYWYRQDPGQGLRLIYYSQIVNDFQKGDIAEGYSVSREKKESFPLTVTSAQKNPTAFYLCASRAQGMNTEAFFGQGTRLTVV.

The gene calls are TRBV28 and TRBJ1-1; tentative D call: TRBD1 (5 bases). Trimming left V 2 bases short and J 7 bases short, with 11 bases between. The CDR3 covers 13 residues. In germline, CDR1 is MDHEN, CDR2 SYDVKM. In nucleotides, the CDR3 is TGTGCCAGCAGTTTAGTAGGGGACTTTGAAGCTTTCTTT. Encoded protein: CASSLVGDFEAFF.

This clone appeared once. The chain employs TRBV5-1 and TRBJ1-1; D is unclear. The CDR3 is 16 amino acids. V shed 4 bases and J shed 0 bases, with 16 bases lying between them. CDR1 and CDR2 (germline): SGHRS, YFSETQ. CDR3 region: CASSDGSLVLNTEAFF. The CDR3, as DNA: TGCGCCAGCAGCGACGGGAGCCTCGTTCTGAACACTGAAGCTTTCTTT.

The CDR3 sequence: CASGPGTEETQYF. CDR3 nucleotide sequence: TGTGCTAGTGGCCCCGGGACAGAAGAGACCCAGTACTTC. The rearrangement links TRBV12-5 to TRBJ2-5, with 7 bases matching TRBD1. This CDR3 contains 13 residues. V dropped 6 bases and J dropped 3; count of bases not matched to a gene: 4. Germline CDR1 is LGHNT and CDR2 is FRNRAP.

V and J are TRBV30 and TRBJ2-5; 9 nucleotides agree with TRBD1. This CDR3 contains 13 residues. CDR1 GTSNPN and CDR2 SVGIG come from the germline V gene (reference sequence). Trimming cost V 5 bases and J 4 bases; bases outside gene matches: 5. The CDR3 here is CAWDTGGAETQYF. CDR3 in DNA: TGTGCCTGGGACACAGGGGGCGCAGAGACCCAGTACTTC.

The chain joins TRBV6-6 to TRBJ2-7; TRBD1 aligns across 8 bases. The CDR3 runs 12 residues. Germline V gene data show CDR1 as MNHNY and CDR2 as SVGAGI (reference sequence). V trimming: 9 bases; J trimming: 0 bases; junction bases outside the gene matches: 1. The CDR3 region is CASGQGSYEQYF. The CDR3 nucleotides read TGTGCCAGTGGACAGGGCTCCTACGAGCAGTACTTC.

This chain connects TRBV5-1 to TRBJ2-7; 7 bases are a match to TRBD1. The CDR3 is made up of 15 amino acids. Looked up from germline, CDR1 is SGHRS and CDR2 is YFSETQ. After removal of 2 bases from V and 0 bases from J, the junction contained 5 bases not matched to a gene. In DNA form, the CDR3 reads TGCGCCAGCAGCTTTGGTGGGACAGCCTCCTACGAGCAGTACTTC. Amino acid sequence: CASSFGGTASYEQYF.

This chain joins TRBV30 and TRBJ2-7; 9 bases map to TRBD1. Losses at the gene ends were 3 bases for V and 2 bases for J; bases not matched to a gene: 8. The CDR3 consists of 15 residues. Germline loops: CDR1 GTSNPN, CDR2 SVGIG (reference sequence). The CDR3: CAWRGWGTGPYEQYF. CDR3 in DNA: TGTGCCTGGAGGGGCTGGGGGACAGGGCCCTACGAGCAGTACTTC.